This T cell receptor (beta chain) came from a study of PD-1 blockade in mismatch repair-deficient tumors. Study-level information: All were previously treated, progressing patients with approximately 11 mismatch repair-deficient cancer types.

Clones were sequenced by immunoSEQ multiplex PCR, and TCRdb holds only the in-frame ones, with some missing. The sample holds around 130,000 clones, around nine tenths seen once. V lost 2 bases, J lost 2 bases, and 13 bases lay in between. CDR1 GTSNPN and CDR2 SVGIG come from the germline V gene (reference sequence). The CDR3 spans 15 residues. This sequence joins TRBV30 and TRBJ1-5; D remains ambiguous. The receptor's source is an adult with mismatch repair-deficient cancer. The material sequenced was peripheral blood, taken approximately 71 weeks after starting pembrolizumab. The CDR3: CAWSLGRSGNQPQHF. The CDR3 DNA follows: TGTGCCTGGAGTCTAGGGAGGTCGGGCAATCAGCCCCAGCATTTT. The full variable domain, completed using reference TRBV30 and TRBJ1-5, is SQTIHQWPATLVQPVGSPLSLECTVEGTSNPNLYWYRQAAGRGLQLLFYSVGIGQISSEVPQNLSASRPQDRQFILSSKKLLLSDSGFYLCAWSLGRSGNQPQHFGDGTRLSIL.